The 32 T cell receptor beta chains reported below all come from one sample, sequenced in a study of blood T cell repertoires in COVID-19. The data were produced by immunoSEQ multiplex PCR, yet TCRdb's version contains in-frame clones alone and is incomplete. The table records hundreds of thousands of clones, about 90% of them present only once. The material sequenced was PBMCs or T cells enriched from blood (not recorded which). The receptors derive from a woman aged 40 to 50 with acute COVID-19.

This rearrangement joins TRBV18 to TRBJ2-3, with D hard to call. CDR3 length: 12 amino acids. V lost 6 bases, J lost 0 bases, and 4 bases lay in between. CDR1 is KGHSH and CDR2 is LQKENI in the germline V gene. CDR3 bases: TGTGCCAGCTCTCCTAGCACAGATACGCAGTATTTT. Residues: CASSPSTDTQYF.

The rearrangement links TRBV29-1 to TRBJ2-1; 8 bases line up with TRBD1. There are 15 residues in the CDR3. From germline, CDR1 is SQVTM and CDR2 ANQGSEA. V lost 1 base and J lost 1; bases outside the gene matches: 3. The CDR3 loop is CSVEGTGLSYNEQFF. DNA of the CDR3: TGCAGCGTTGAAGGGACAGGGCTATCCTACAATGAGCAGTTCTTC.

Here the CDR3 reads CASSKDRGLSELDYGYTF. In DNA, the CDR3 is TGTGCCAGCAGCAAGGACAGGGGCCTATCCGAGTTGGACTATGGCTACACCTTC. This chain joins TRBV21-1 and TRBJ1-2; TRBD1 was called by the table and not checked on the DNA. TRBV21-1 is annotated as a pseudogene. This CDR3 region has 18 residues.

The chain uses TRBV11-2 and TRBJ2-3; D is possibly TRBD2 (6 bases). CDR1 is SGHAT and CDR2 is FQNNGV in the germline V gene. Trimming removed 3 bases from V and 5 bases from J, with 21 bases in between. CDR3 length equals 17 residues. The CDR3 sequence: CASSFSGAGNLRDTQYF. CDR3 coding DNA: TGTGCCAGCAGCTTCTCGGGAGCTGGTAATTTAAGAGATACGCAGTATTTT.

The chain's CDR3 is CASSEGVAGEQYF. CDR3 nucleotide sequence: TGTGCCAGCAGTGAAGGCGTAGCGGGGGAGCAGTACTTC. V is TRBV6-1 and J is TRBJ2-7, with 8 bases lining up with TRBD2. V was clipped by 1 base and J by 7 bases; unmatched bases: 3. The CDR3 consists of 13 residues. The germline CDR1 and CDR2 sequences are MNHNS and SASEGT.

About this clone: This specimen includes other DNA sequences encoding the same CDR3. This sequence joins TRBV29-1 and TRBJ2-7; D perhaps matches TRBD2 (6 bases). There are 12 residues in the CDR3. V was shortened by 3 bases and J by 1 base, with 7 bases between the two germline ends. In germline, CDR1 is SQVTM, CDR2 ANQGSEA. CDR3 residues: CSVEGTSYEQYF. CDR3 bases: TGCAGCGTTGAGGGGACTTCCTACGAGCAGTACTTC.

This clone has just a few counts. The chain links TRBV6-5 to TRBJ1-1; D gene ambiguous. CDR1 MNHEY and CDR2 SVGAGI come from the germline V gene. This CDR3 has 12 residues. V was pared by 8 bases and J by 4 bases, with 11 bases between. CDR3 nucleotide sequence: TGTGCCAGCGGGAGGGATGGCACTGAAGCTTTCTTT. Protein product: CASGRDGTEAFF.

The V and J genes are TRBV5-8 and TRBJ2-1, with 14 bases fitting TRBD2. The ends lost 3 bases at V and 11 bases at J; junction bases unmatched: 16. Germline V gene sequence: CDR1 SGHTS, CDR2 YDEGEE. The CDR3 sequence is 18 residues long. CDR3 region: CASSSSTGWGTSGSKQFF. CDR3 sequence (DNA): TGTGCCAGCAGCTCATCGACAGGGTGGGGGACTAGCGGGAGTAAGCAGTTCTTC.

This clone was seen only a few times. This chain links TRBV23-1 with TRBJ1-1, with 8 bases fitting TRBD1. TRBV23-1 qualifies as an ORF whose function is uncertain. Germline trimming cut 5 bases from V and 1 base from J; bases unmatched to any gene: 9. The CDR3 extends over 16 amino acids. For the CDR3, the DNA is TGCGCCAGCAGTTCACGACAGGGGAAGGGGAACACTGAAGCTTTCTTT. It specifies CASSSRQGKGNTEAFF.

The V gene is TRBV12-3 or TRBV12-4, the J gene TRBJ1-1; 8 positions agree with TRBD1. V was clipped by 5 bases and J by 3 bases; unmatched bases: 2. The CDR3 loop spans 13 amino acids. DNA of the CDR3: TGTGCCAGCAGTAAGGACAGGGACACTGAAGCTTTCTTT. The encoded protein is CASSKDRDTEAFF.

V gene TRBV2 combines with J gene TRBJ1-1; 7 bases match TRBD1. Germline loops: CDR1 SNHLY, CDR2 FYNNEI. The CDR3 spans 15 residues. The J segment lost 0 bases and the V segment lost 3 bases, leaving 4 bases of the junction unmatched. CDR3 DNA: TGTGCCAGCAGTGACAGGGGGAGGTTGAACACTGAAGCTTTCTTT. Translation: CASSDRGRLNTEAFF.

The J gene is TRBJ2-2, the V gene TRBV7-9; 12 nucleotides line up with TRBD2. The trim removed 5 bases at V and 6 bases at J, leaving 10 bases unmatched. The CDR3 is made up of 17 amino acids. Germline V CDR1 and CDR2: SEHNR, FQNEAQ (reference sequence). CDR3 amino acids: CASSQTGGLAGSGELFF. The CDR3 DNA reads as TGTGCCAGCAGCCAAACAGGAGGACTAGCGGGGTCCGGGGAGCTGTTTTTT.

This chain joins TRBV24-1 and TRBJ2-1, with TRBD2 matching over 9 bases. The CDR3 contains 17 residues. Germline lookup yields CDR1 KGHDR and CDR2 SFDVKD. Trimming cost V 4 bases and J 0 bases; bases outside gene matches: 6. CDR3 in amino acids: CATSDPISGSSYNEQFF. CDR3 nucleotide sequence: TGTGCCACCAGTGACCCGATTAGCGGGAGCTCCTACAATGAGCAGTTCTTC.

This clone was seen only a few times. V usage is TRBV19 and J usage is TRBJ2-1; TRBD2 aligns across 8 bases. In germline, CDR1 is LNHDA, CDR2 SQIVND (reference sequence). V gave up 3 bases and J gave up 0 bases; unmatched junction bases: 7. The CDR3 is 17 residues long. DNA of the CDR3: TGTGCCAGTAGTATTATGGCTAGCGGGTCCTCCTACAATGAGCAGTTCTTC. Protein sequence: CASSIMASGSSYNEQFF.

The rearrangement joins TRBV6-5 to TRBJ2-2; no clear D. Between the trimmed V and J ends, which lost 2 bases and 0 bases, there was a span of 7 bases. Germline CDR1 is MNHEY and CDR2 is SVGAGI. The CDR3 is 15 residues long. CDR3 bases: TGTGCCAGCAGTTACAAGCGACCGAACACCGGGGAGCTGTTTTTT. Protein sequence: CASSYKRPNTGELFF.

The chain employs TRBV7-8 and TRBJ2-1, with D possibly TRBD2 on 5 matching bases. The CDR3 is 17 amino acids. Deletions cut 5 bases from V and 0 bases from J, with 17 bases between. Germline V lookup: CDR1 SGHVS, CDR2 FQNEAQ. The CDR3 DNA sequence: TGTGCCAGCAGCCCACCCCTGCGGGTCAGCTCCTACAATGAGCAGTTCTTC. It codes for CASSPPLRVSSYNEQFF.

The CDR3 here is CASPSGSDGPPVDTQYF. The CDR3 DNA sequence: TGTGCCAGCCCATCGGGGTCTGACGGCCCTCCTGTGGATACGCAGTATTTT. The V call is TRBV18, the J call TRBJ2-3, with D possibly matching TRBD2 (5 bases). Germline V CDR1 and CDR2: KGHSH, LQKENI. The V gene lost 8 bases and the J gene lost 6 bases, with 27 bases spanning the gap. There are 17 residues in the CDR3. Using reference TRBV18 and TRBJ2-3 for the parts outside the CDR3, the full variable domain is NAGVMQNPRHLVRRRGQEARLRCSPMKGHSHVYWYRQLPEEGLKFMVYLQKENIIDESGMPKERFSAEFPKEGPSILRIQQVVRGDSAAYFCASPSGSDGPPVDTQYFGPGTRLTVL.

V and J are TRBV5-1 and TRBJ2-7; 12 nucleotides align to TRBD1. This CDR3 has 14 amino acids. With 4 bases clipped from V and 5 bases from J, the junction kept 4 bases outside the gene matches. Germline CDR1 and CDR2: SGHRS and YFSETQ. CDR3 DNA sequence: TGCGCCAGCAGCCGGGACAGGGGGCTTGACGAGCAGTACTTC. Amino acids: CASSRDRGLDEQYF.

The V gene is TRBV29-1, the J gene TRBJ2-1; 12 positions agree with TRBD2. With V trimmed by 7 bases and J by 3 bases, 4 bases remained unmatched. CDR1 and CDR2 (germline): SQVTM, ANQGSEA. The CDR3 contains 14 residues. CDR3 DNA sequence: TGCAGCGGGGGACTAGCGGGCCTCTACAATGAGCAGTTCTTC. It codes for CSGGLAGLYNEQFF.

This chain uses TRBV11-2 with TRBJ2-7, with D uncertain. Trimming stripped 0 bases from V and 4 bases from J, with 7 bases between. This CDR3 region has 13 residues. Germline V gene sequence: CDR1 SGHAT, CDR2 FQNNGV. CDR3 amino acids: CASSLDPGYEQYF. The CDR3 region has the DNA TGTGCCAGCAGCTTAGATCCAGGTTACGAGCAGTACTTC.

CDR3 loop: CATSRTGIGGYTF. The CDR3 DNA is TGTGCCACCAGCAGGACAGGGATCGGTGGCTACACCTTC. This chain joins TRBV15 and TRBJ1-2, with TRBD1 identical over 7 bases. The CDR3 has 13 residues. V lost 3 bases and J lost 7; bases outside the gene matches: 5. CDR1 is LNHNV and CDR2 is YYDKDF in the germline V gene (reference sequence).

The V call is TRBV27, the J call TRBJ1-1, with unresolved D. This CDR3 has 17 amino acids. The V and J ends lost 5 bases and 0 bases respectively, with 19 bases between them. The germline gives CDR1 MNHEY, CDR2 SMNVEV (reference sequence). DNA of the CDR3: TGTGCCAGCAGTCAGCGGTCTAGACCCTTCATGAACACTGAAGCTTTCTTT. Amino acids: CASSQRSRPFMNTEAFF.

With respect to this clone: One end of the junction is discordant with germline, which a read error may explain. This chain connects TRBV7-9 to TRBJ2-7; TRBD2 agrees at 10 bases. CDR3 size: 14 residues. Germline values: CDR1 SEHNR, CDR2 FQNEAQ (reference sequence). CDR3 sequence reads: CASSLAGVGYEQYF. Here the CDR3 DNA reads TGTGCCAGCAGCCTAGCGGGAGTTGGGTACGAGCAGTACTTC.

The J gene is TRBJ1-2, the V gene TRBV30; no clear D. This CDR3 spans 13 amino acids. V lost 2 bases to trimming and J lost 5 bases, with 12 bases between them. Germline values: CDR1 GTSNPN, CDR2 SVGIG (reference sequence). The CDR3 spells CAWSPGRDYGYTF. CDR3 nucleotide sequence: TGTGCCTGGAGTCCCGGCCGGGATTATGGCTACACCTTC. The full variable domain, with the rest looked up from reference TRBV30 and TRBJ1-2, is SQTIHQWPATLVQPVGSPLSLECTVEGTSNPNLYWYRQAAGRGLQLLFYSVGIGQISSEVPQNLSASRPQDRQFILSSKKLLLSDSGFYLCAWSPGRDYGYTFGSGTRLTVV.

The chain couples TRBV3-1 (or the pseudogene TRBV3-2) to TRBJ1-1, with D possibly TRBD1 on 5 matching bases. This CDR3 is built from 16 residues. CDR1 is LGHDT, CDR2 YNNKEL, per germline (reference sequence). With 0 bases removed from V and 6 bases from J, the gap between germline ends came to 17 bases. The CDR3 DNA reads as TGTGCCAGCAGCCAAGATAGAAGGGGCATAGGGGCTGAAGCTTTCTTT. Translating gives CASSQDRRGIGAEAFF.

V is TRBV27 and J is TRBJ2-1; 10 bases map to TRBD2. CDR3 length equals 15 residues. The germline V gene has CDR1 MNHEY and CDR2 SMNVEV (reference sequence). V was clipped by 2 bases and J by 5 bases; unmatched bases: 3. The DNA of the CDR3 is TGTGCCAGCAGTTTAGGGCTAGCGGGAGACAATGAGCAGTTCTTC. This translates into CASSLGLAGDNEQFF.

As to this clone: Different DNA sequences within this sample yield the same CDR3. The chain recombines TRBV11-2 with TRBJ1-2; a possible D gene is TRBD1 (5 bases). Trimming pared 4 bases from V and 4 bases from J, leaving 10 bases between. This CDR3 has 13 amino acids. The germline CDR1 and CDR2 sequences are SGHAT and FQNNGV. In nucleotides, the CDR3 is TGTGCCAGCAGCTCGAGAGACAGCTATGGCTACACCTTC. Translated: CASSSRDSYGYTF.

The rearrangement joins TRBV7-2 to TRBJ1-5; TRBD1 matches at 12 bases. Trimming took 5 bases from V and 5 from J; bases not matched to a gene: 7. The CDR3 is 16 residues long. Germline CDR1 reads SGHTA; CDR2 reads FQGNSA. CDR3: CASSSGTGGADQPQHF. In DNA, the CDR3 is TGTGCCAGCAGCAGTGGGACAGGGGGCGCGGATCAGCCCCAGCATTTT.

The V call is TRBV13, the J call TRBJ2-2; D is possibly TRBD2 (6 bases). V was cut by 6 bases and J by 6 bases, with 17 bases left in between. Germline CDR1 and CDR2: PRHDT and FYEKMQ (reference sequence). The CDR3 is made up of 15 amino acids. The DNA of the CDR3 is TGTGCCAGCAGGAGGTCGGGAGTAAGAGCCGGGGAGCTGTTTTTT. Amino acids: CASRRSGVRAGELFF.

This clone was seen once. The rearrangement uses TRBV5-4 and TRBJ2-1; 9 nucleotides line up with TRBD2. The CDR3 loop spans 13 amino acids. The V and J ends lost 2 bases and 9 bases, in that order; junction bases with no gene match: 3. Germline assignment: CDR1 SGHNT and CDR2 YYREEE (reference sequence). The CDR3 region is CASSLAGGLEQFF. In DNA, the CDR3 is TGTGCCAGCAGCTTAGCGGGAGGTCTTGAGCAGTTCTTC.

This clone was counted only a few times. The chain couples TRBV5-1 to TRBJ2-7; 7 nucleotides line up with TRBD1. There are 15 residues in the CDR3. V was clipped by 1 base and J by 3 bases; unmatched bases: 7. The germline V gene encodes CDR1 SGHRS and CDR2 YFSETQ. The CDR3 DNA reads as TGCGCCAGCAGCTTGTTTCCTTCAGGGGGCTACGAGCAGTACTTC. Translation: CASSLFPSGGYEQYF.

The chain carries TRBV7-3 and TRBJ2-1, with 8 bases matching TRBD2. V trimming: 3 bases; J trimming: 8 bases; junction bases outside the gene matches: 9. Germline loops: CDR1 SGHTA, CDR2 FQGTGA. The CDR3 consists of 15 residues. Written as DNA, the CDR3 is TGTGCCAGCAGCTTGTCTCCGGGAGGGCACCATGAGCAGTTCTTC. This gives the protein CASSLSPGGHHEQFF.